This TCR beta chain originates from a study of patients and donors after allogeneic stem cell transplantation (dated by TCRdb to the early 2020s). The CDR3 holds 9 amino acids from the cysteine to the phenylalanine. The entry retains the CDR3 DNA only, 27 bases that are in frame from base 1. CDR1 KGHDR and CDR2 SFDVKD were looked up in the germline V gene. This clonotype has more than one count but fewer than ten. The antigen it binds to is not known. A junction end diverges from the germline sequence, so it may reflect a read error. Libraries were prepared through RT-PCR. The sequencer was a NextSeq 550. TCRdb cleaned the public reads at Q25 with fastp, built clones with MiXCR and kept in-frame beta chains. Entries are consolidated by CDR3 protein sequence, retaining the most common genes and DNA. The sample yields roughly 960,000 distinct CDR3 sequences; 15% to 20% were counted once. The ten largest make up 5% to 6.5% of the sample.

The rearranged chain carries TRBV24-1 and TRBJ1-6; the D gene cannot be resolved reliably. The TCR originated in a human donor who was either an allogeneic HSCT recipient or a stem cell or donor lymphocyte infusion donor (not recorded which). It is not recorded whose cells these are; they may come from a transplant donor. Sequences were obtained from blood, either unsorted or a sorted T cell fraction (not recorded which). CDR3 loop: CATSDGPRF. In nucleotide form, the sequence is TGTGCCACCAGTGATGGGCCCCGTTTT.